The 6 T cell receptor beta chains below all came from one sample that was sequenced in a study of metastatic and nonmetastatic thyroid tumors. Each patient came to thyroid surgery without any prior treatment (of any kind). TCRdb re-called the PCR reads via MiXCR. The data show over 10,000 clones, with around a quarter seen just once and around three fifths held by the top ten. Source material: blood. All receptors derive from a male donor with papillary thyroid cancer or a benign thyroid nodule (not recorded which). Some clones in this sample may be carry-over from other donors' samples.

The table lists this clone with many counts. This chain links TRBV6-2 or TRBV6-3 with TRBJ2-7; 7 bases agree with TRBD2. Trimming cost V 2 bases and J 5 bases; bases outside gene matches: 3. The CDR3 is 13 residues long. The germline V gene encodes CDR1 MNHEY and CDR2 SVGEGT. The CDR3 DNA reads TGTGCCAGCAGTTACGGGGAGGGAGACGAGCAGTACTTC. Protein product: CASSYGEGDEQYF.

The chain uses TRBV6-1 and TRBJ1-2; 8 nucleotides agree with TRBD1. Trimming took 3 bases from V and 8 from J; bases not matched to a gene: 5. The CDR3 runs to 13 residues. Germline V gene lookup returns CDR1 MNHNS and CDR2 SASEGT. In DNA, the CDR3 is TGTGCCAGCAGTGAGACAGGGGATGGGGGCTACACCTTC. Its protein product is CASSETGDGGYTF.

As concerns this clone: Compared with germline, one end of the junction differs, possibly owing to a read error. Other DNA sequences in this specimen translate into the identical CDR3. This chain joins TRBV6-2 or TRBV6-3 and TRBJ2-7; D is perhaps TRBD1 or TRBD2 (6 bases each). There are 15 residues in the CDR3. CDR1 and CDR2 from the germline V gene are MNHEY and SVGEGT. The CDR3 protein is CASGYGTGGGDEQYF. CDR3 in DNA: TGTGCCAGCGGTTACGGGACCGGGGGCGGCGACGAGCAGTACTTC.

The chain couples TRBV12-5 to TRBJ2-7; 11 nucleotides line up with TRBD1. The length of the CDR3 is 17 residues. The trim removed 1 base at V and 4 bases at J, leaving 9 bases unmatched. CDR1 is LGHNT and CDR2 is FRNRAP in the germline V gene. The CDR3 DNA reads as TGTGCTAGTGGTTTGGACTGGGGCGGACAGGGGGCGTACGAGCAGTACTTC. It yields the protein CASGLDWGGQGAYEQYF.

This chain uses TRBV7-9 with TRBJ1-5; D ambiguous. Between the trimmed V and J ends, which lost 3 bases and 6 bases, there was a span of 6 bases. This CDR3 has 12 amino acids. Germline V gene data show CDR1 as SEHNR and CDR2 as FQNEAQ (reference sequence). CDR3 bases: TGTGCCAGCAGCTTTTCGGGTCAGCCCCAGCATTTT. Translation: CASSFSGQPQHF.

In its sample, this clone was seen a few times. This chain joins TRBV28 and TRBJ2-3, with 9 positions matching TRBD2. The CDR3 contains 14 residues. CDR1 is MDHEN and CDR2 is SYDVKM in the germline V gene. V trimming: 4 bases; J trimming: 9 bases; junction bases outside the gene matches: 8. The DNA of the CDR3 is TGTGCCAGCAGTTCTAGCGGGGTCCAAAAGACGCAGTATTTT. Translated: CASSSSGVQKTQYF.